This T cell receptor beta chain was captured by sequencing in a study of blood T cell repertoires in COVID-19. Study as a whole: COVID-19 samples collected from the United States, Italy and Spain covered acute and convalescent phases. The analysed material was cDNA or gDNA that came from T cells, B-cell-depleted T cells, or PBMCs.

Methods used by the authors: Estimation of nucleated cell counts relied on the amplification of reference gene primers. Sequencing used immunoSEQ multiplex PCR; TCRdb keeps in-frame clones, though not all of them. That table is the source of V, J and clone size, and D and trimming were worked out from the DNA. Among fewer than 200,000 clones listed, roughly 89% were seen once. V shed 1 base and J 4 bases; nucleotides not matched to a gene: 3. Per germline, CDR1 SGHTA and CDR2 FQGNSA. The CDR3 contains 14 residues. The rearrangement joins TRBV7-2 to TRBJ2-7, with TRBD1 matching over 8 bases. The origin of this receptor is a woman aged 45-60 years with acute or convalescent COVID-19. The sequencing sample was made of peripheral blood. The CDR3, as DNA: TGTGCCAGCAGCTTAGTTCAGGGGGCTTACGAGCAGTACTTC. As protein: CASSLVQGAYEQYF.